The 4 T cell receptor beta chains in this list originate from one sample, sequenced in a study of blood T cell repertoires in COVID-19. Here immunoSEQ multiplex PCR was the method, and the copy in TCRdb shows in-frame clones only, minus some. The data show about 140,000 clones, about three quarters seen once. Sequences were obtained from peripheral blood. The source is a woman aged 45-59 years with active or convalescent COVID-19.

The chain has TRBV18 and TRBJ1-2; 8 positions match TRBD1. Looked up from germline, CDR1 is KGHSH and CDR2 is LQKENI. This CDR3 spans 12 amino acids. V gave up 5 bases and J gave up 6 bases; unmatched junction bases: 2. The CDR3 DNA is TGTGCCAGCTCAAGCAGGGGGCATGGCTACACCTTC. Its translation: CASSSRGHGYTF.

This clone was recorded once. V and J are TRBV30 and TRBJ1-2, with D possibly matching TRBD1 (5 bases). V shed 4 bases and J shed 4 bases, with 10 bases lying between them. The germline V gene encodes CDR1 GTSNPN and CDR2 SVGIG (reference sequence). CDR3 size: 12 residues. Written as DNA, the CDR3 is TGTGCCTGGACAGAAAGGGGCTATGGCTACACCTTC. Encoded protein: CAWTERGYGYTF.

The genes are TRBV10-3 and TRBJ2-7, with TRBD2 identical over 7 bases. Germline V gives CDR1 ENHRY, CDR2 SYGVKD. The CDR3 is made up of 15 amino acids. V was clipped by 2 bases and J by 3 bases; unmatched bases: 7. For the CDR3, the DNA is TGTGCCATCAGTGAGGCGGGAGTAAGGGACTACGAGCAGTACTTC. The encoded protein is CAISEAGVRDYEQYF.

This rearrangement joins TRBV27 to TRBJ2-7, with TRBD2 identical over 7 bases. The J segment lost 4 bases and the V segment lost 2 bases, leaving 5 bases of the junction unmatched. The CDR3 is 14 amino acids. Per germline, CDR1 MNHEY and CDR2 SMNVEV (reference sequence). The CDR3 reads CASSLRRESYEQYF. In DNA, the CDR3 is TGTGCCAGCAGTTTACGGCGGGAGAGTTACGAGCAGTACTTC.